This T cell receptor (beta chain) derives from a study of blood T cell repertoires in COVID-19. The V and J ends lost 8 bases and 5 bases respectively, with 7 bases between them. Germline lookup yields CDR1 ENHRY and CDR2 SYGVKD. This CDR3 contains 11 residues. TCRdb keeps only in-frame clones here, not all; method: immunoSEQ multiplex PCR. The profile covers fewer than 150,000 clones, with about 84% appearing a single time and 1.5% to 2% taken by the ten largest. Sequencing input: PBMCs or T cells enriched from blood (not recorded which). The TCR sequence derives from a woman between 18 and 30 years old who had been exposed to COVID-19. The chain employs TRBV10-3 and TRBJ1-5; D is possibly TRBD1 (5 bases). The chain's CDR3 is CAIGADQPQHF. The CDR3 bases are TGTGCCATCGGGGCTGATCAGCCCCAGCATTTT.